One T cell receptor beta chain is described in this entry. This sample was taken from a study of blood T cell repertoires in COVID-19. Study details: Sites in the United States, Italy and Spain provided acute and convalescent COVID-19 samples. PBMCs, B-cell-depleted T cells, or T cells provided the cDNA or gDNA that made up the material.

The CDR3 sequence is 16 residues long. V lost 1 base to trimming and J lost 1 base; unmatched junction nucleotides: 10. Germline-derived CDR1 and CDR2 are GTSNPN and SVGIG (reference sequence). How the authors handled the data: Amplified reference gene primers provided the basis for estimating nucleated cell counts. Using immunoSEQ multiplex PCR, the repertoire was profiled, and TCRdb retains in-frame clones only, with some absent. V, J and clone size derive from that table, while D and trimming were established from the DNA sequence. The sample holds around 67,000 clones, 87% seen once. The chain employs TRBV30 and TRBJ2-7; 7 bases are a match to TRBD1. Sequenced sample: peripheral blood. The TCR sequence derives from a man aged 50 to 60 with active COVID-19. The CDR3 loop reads CAWSALGGQRSYEQYF. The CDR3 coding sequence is TGTGCCTGGAGTGCCCTTGGGGGACAGAGATCCTACGAGCAGTACTTC.